Listed below are T cell receptor beta chains from one sample, sequenced in a study of response to subunit inactivated influenza vaccine. TCRdb reprocessed the RT-PCR reads with MiXCR, giving one entry per CDR3 protein. This table holds about 570,000 distinct CDR3 sequences, around 10% found once. These data were also reused for a study on T cells expressing NK-cell markers.

The sample was PBMCs from blood, taken on the day of vaccination. The receptors were sampled from a man aged 45 to 65 who received an inactivated influenza vaccine. Both conserved end residues are trimmed from each CDR3. Fields, in order: D gene, J gene, V gene, CDR3 protein. D genes are given only for firm matches.

d_call: -; j_call: TRBJ2-7; v_call: TRBV29-1; cdr3_aa: SVVSGTYYEQY
d_call: TRBD2; j_call: TRBJ2-1; v_call: TRBV29-1; cdr3_aa: SVTPRLAGADNEQF
d_call: -; j_call: TRBJ2-4; v_call: TRBV6-2/TRBV6-3; cdr3_aa: ASKVPGLGNIQY
d_call: -; j_call: TRBJ2-1; v_call: TRBV7-7; cdr3_aa: ASSLANRNEQF
d_call: -; j_call: TRBJ2-7; v_call: TRBV5-1; cdr3_aa: ASSLYPGDTYEQY
d_call: -; j_call: TRBJ2-5; v_call: TRBV5-1; cdr3_aa: ASSLANTEETQY
d_call: -; j_call: TRBJ2-1; v_call: TRBV4-3; cdr3_aa: ASSQELSSYNEQF
d_call: TRBD1; j_call: TRBJ1-1; v_call: TRBV11-3; cdr3_aa: ASSLETGGPAF
d_call: TRBD2; j_call: TRBJ2-7; v_call: TRBV5-1; cdr3_aa: ASSLVSGGPYEQY
d_call: -; j_call: TRBJ2-5; v_call: TRBV7-2; cdr3_aa: ASSPAPLETQY
d_call: TRBD2; j_call: TRBJ2-3; v_call: TRBV6-2/TRBV6-3; cdr3_aa: ASSRERGPSTDTQY